This TCR beta chain stems from a study of blood T cell repertoires in COVID-19 (TCRdb year 2020). Broadly, across the study: Samples from collaborators originated in the United States, Italy and Spain and spanned both the acute and convalescent phases of COVID-19. The dataset comprised deeply sampled blood TCRbeta repertoires from subjects exposed to, actively infected with, or recovered from COVID-19. The samples were drawn from two sources: the first 160 participants of the ongoing ImmuneRACE study, and approximately 1,300 subjects contributed by 6 global collaborators. The prospective study material was composed of cDNA or gDNA derived from T cells, B-cell-depleted T cells, or PBMCs. The sample metadata nearly always contained a de-identified subject ID, COVID-19 status, age in years and sex. Where available, HLA class I and class II types were obtained from metadata supplied by the sample provider rather than from assay-based typing. The repertoires were released in a freely available public database meant as a resource for research on the immune response to SARS-CoV-2.

Each collaborating institution followed its own protocols to collect whole blood in K2EDTA tubes. Collaborator samples were shipped for TCRbeta analysis as frozen whole blood, isolated PBMCs, or DNA extracted from either sample type. TCRbeta CDR3 regions were amplified from genomic DNA by means of the immunoSEQ Assay, a bias-controlled multiplex PCR. In the paper's pipeline: Nucleated cell counts per sample were estimated from amplification of reference gene primers within the assay. To quantify the absolute abundance of each unique TCRbeta CDR3 rearrangement, sequence reads were collapsed and filtered. For each sample, productive Simpson clonality was calculated as the square root of Simpson's diversity index across productive rearrangements. What TCRdb holds here is the immuneACCESS table cut down to in-frame rearrangements. Part of the clones is not present; checked against another copy, under half of the missing clones reflect an unresolved V gene, and the others are unexplained. That table is the source of V, J and clone size, and D and trimming were worked out from the DNA. The sample table shows some 150,000 clones, and 87% are seen once. The ten largest make up 2% to 2.5% of the sample.

What the work shows at the level of the full study, not this receptor alone: Clinical and demographic metadata were provided uncurated, with the amount varying by source and participant.

The CDR3 runs 16 amino acids, cysteine and phenylalanine included. This entry keeps only the CDR3 DNA: 48 bases, framed from base 1. The CDR1 and CDR2 encoded by the germline V gene are SGHDT and YYEEEE. The germline V end is reduced by 4 bases and the J end by 9 bases; junction bases left unmatched: 13. For this clone: No cognate antigen has been identified for it. It has no much larger one-base neighbor in the sample; base qualities were not kept.

Material: peripheral blood. This clonotype was sampled from a man between 50 and 59 years old with active COVID-19. Recombination joined TRBV5-6 with TRBJ2-2, with TRBD1 matching 9 junction bases. The DNA reads TGTGCCAGCAGCCCTGACAGGGGGGTAGGCTACCGGGAGCTGTTTTTT. Protein translation: CASSPDRGVGYRELFF.